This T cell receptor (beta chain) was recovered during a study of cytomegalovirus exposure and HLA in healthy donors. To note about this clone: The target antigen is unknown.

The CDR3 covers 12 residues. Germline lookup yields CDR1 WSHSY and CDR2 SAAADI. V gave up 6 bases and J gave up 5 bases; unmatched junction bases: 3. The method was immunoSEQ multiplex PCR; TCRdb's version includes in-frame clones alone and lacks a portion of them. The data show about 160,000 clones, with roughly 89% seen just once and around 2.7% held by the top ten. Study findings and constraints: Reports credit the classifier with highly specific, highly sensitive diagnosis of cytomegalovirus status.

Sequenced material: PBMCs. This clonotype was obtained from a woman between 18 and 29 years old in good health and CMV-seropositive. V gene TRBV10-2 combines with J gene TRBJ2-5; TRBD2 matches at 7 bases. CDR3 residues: CASRRSGETQYF. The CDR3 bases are TGCGCCAGCAGACGTAGCGGGGAGACCCAGTACTTC.